Listed here is a single T cell receptor beta chain. As yet, its antigen is unknown. Every bit of the isolated RNA underwent reverse transcription, so sequencing read expressed TCRB transcripts. The protocol was immunoSEQ multiplex PCR, while the TCRdb copy is restricted to in-frame clones and leaves out a portion. Here the sample spans more than 550,000 clones, 11% to 15% being singletons. This entry belongs to a study of beta chain features in type 1 diabetes. As for the study in general: Comparable age, gender and cell yields were observed in patients relative to healthy donors.

Per germline, CDR1 SGHRS and CDR2 YFSETQ. Deletions cut 5 bases from V and 2 bases from J, with 15 bases between. This CDR3 is built from 15 residues. General study findings and limits: The naive, central memory and Treg TCRB repertoires of patients appeared to be more similar to one another than those of healthy donors. TCRB CDR3s were moderately but significantly shorter in Type 1 diabetes patients in all four CD4+ subsets.

The genes are TRBV5-1 and TRBJ2-3; unclear D gene. What was sequenced was naive CD4+ T cells from blood. The source of this sequence is a man between 18 and 29 years old with type 1 diabetes. This CDR3 is CASSSGGEYTDTQYF. Written as DNA, the CDR3 is TGCGCCAGCAGTTCGGGCGGAGAGTACACAGATACGCAGTATTTT.